The 26 T cell receptor beta chains in this list originate from one sample, sequenced in a study of T cell changes during pregnancy in multiple sclerosis. The data were produced by immunoSEQ multiplex PCR, yet TCRdb's version contains in-frame clones alone and is incomplete. In the table there are 40,000 to 50,000 clones, 80% to 90% of which are singletons. The sequences come from CD4+ T cells from peripheral blood mononuclear cells, collected before pregnancy. These TCRs come from a female donor with multiple sclerosis, enrolled in a pregnancy study.

This chain joins TRBV7-2 and TRBJ2-5; 8 nucleotides agree with TRBD2. Germline V CDR1 and CDR2: SGHTA, FQGNSA. J gave up 4 bases and V 5 bases, and 9 bases lay outside the gene matches. This CDR3 has 15 amino acids. The CDR3 sequence is CASSIRGLAGETQYF. In nucleotides, the CDR3 is TGTGCCAGCAGCATACGAGGGCTAGCGGGAGAGACCCAGTACTTC.

The chain combines TRBV5-1 with TRBJ1-1, with D possibly matching TRBD1 (5 bases). The CDR3 spans 15 residues. V lost 0 bases to trimming and J lost 3 bases, with 12 bases between them. CDR1 and CDR2 from the germline V gene are SGHRS and YFSETQ. This CDR3 reads CASSLASRGDTEAFF. CDR3 bases: TGCGCCAGCAGCTTGGCCAGTCGGGGGGACACTGAAGCTTTCTTT.

The chain joins TRBV19 to TRBJ1-2; TRBD1 aligns across 8 bases. The trim removed 6 bases at V and 9 bases at J, leaving 9 bases unmatched. The CDR3 length is 13 residues. Germline V CDR1 and CDR2: LNHDA, SQIVND (reference sequence). CDR3 bases: TGTGCCAGTAGCAGGGGGCCTGCTGATCGCTACACCTTC. Translated: CASSRGPADRYTF. Based on the CDR3 plus reference TRBV19 and TRBJ1-2, the full variable domain is DGGITQSPKYLFRKEGQNVTLSCEQNLNHDAMYWYRQDPGQGLRLIYYSQIVNDFQKGDIAEGYSVSREKKESFPLTVTSAQKNPTAFYLCASSRGPADRYTFGSGTRLTVV.

J is TRBJ1-4 and V is TRBV5-1; the match to TRBD1 covers 9 bases. Per the germline V gene, CDR1 is SGHRS and CDR2 is YFSETQ. The CDR3 consists of 15 residues. With V trimmed by 3 bases and J by 3 bases, 3 bases remained unmatched. The CDR3: CASSWGQGPNEKLFF. CDR3 nucleotides: TGCGCCAGCAGCTGGGGACAGGGTCCTAATGAAAAACTGTTTTTT.

Regarding this clone: The sample has other DNA sequences that encode this CDR3 too. This chain links TRBV27 with TRBJ1-5, with 7 bases aligning to TRBD1. The V and J ends lost 3 bases and 6 bases, in that order; junction bases with no gene match: 2. Per the germline V gene, CDR1 is MNHEY and CDR2 is SMNVEV (reference sequence). The CDR3 totals 13 residues. DNA of the CDR3: TGTGCCAGCAGTTTCAGACAGGGTCAGCCCCAGCATTTT. Amino acids: CASSFRQGQPQHF.

The V gene is TRBV5-5, the J gene TRBJ2-7; 7 bases line up with TRBD2. V shed 4 bases and J 3 bases; nucleotides not matched to a gene: 13. This CDR3 region has 16 residues. Germline-derived CDR1 and CDR2 are SGHKS and YYEKEE (reference sequence). The CDR3 sequence: CASSDFSGFKDYEQYF. The CDR3 DNA is TGTGCCAGCAGCGACTTTAGCGGGTTCAAAGACTACGAGCAGTACTTC.

The chain combines TRBV7-2 with TRBJ1-2; TRBD1 aligns across 7 bases. The CDR3 consists of 15 residues. Looked up from germline, CDR1 is SGHTA and CDR2 is FQGNSA. V lost 0 bases to trimming and J lost 2 bases; unmatched junction nucleotides: 3. In DNA, the CDR3 is TGTGCCAGCAGCTTAGCTAAGACAGGGAACTATGGCTACACCTTC. Residues: CASSLAKTGNYGYTF.

The gene calls are TRBV6-1 and TRBJ2-3, with D possibly being TRBD1 (6 bases). Looked up from germline, CDR1 is MNHNS and CDR2 is SASEGT. V dropped 2 bases and J dropped 6 bases, with 18 bases sitting between them. The CDR3 extends over 16 amino acids. In DNA, the CDR3 is TGTGCCAGCAGTGAATTGGGGGCCCCCGGGTTGGATACGCAGTATTTT. It translates to CASSELGAPGLDTQYF.

The V gene is TRBV6-6, the J gene TRBJ1-2; D uncertain. Germline CDR1 MNHNY, CDR2 SVGAGI (reference sequence). Trimming cost V 5 bases and J 3 bases, with 4 bases left between them. The length of the CDR3 is 11 residues. In DNA, the CDR3 is TGTGCCAGCAGTCCTGACTATGGCTACACCTTC. It encodes CASSPDYGYTF.

This chain links TRBV7-2 with TRBJ2-1; TRBD1 is a possible D gene (7 bases). This CDR3 region has 16 residues. Germline loops: CDR1 SGHTA, CDR2 FQGNSA. Between the trimmed V and J ends, which lost 5 bases and 0 bases, there was a span of 14 bases. This CDR3 reads CASSQGGGLSYNEQFF. CDR3 DNA sequence: TGTGCCAGCAGCCAGGGGGGCGGTCTCTCCTACAATGAGCAGTTCTTC.

The V and J genes are TRBV19 and TRBJ1-5; 9 nucleotides line up with TRBD1. CDR3 size: 17 residues. Per the germline V gene, CDR1 is LNHDA and CDR2 is SQIVND (reference sequence). V gave up 7 bases and J gave up 2 bases; unmatched junction bases: 12. Here the CDR3 reads CASTSRTGVGGNQPQHF. CDR3 DNA sequence: TGTGCCAGTACTTCCAGGACAGGGGTGGGCGGCAATCAGCCCCAGCATTTT. Variable domain in full (rest from reference TRBV19 and TRBJ1-5): DGGITQSPKYLFRKEGQNVTLSCEQNLNHDAMYWYRQDPGQGLRLIYYSQIVNDFQKGDIAEGYSVSREKKESFPLTVTSAQKNPTAFYLCASTSRTGVGGNQPQHFGDGTRLSIL.

In regard to this clone: The junction differs from germline at one of its ends, possibly a read error. This chain joins TRBV25-1 and TRBJ1-1; maybe TRBD1 (5 bases). The germline V gene has CDR1 MGHDK and CDR2 SYGVNS. There are 13 residues in the CDR3. The CDR3 nucleotides are TGCCGCATGCCGAAGGGGATGAACACTGAAGCTTTCTTT. Translating it yields CRMPKGMNTEAFF.

The V gene is TRBV4-2, the J gene TRBJ2-1; TRBD2 aligns across 12 bases. V lost 4 bases and J lost 10; bases outside the gene matches: 8. From germline, CDR1 is LGHNA and CDR2 YNFKEQ. The CDR3 loop spans 15 amino acids. The CDR3 sequence is CASSPRTSGAGEQFF. CDR3 bases: TGTGCCAGCAGCCCACGGACTAGCGGGGCGGGGGAGCAGTTCTTC.

The CDR3 sequence is CASSLLAGAGNEQFF. CDR3 sequence (DNA): TGTGCCAGCAGCTTACTAGCGGGAGCCGGCAATGAGCAGTTCTTC. V is TRBV7-9 and J is TRBJ2-1; 10 positions match TRBD2. The CDR3 totals 15 residues. Germline values: CDR1 SEHNR, CDR2 FQNEAQ (reference sequence). V shed 2 bases, J shed 6 bases, and the junction held 4 bases outside the gene matches. The whole variable domain, remainder taken from reference TRBV7-9 and TRBJ2-1, is DTGVSQNPRHKITKRGQNVTFRCDPISEHNRLYWYRQTLGQGPEFLTYFQNEAQLEKSRLLSDRFSAERPKGSFSTLEIQRTEQGDSAMYLCASSLLAGAGNEQFFGPGTRLTVL.

The rearrangement joins TRBV19 to TRBJ1-4; D uncertain. The CDR3 runs to 14 residues. Trimming shortened V by 4 bases and J by 7 bases, and 13 bases separated the two germline ends. Germline V lookup: CDR1 LNHDA, CDR2 SQIVND (reference sequence). For the CDR3, the DNA is TGTGCCAGTAGTACCATGACGGGTGGTGAAAAACTGTTTTTT. Protein product: CASSTMTGGEKLFF.

The V gene is TRBV7-8, the J gene TRBJ2-1, with TRBD2 identical over 7 bases. The germline gives CDR1 SGHVS, CDR2 FQNEAQ. The CDR3 contains 14 residues. J was trimmed by 0 bases and V by 7 bases; bases with no gene match: 3. CDR3: CASMTSPSYNEQFF. CDR3 sequence (DNA): TGTGCCAGCATGACTAGCCCCTCCTACAATGAGCAGTTCTTC.

This clone was observed a single time. The rearrangement links TRBV7-9 to TRBJ1-2; 7 nucleotides match TRBD1. Looked up from germline, CDR1 is SEHNR and CDR2 is FQNEAQ (reference sequence). The CDR3 runs to 17 residues. V lost 7 bases to trimming and J lost 0 bases; unmatched junction nucleotides: 14. The CDR3: CASNSGQTLLTNYGYTF. For the CDR3, the DNA is TGTGCCAGCAACTCGGGACAGACTCTTCTTACTAACTATGGCTACACCTTC.

This chain links TRBV2 with TRBJ1-4, with 7 bases fitting TRBD1. Germline loops: CDR1 SNHLY, CDR2 FYNNEI. The CDR3 consists of 14 residues. After removal of 5 bases from V and 4 bases from J, the junction contained 4 bases not matched to a gene. The CDR3 protein is CASSQQGSNEKLFF. The CDR3 nucleotides read TGTGCCAGCAGTCAACAGGGGAGTAATGAAAAACTGTTTTTT.

This sequence joins TRBV5-1 and TRBJ2-3; D possibly corresponds to TRBD2 (5 bases). V was pared by 0 bases and J by 1 base, with 9 bases between. Germline CDR1 SGHRS, CDR2 YFSETQ. CDR3 length equals 15 residues. The CDR3 sequence is CASSLEGSGTDTQYF. The CDR3 coding sequence is TGCGCCAGCAGCTTGGAGGGTAGCGGCACAGATACGCAGTATTTT.

This chain uses TRBV5-4 with TRBJ2-7, with 8 bases that match TRBD2. With 4 bases clipped from V and 1 base from J, the junction kept 1 base outside the gene matches. Germline lookup yields CDR1 SGHNT and CDR2 YYREEE (reference sequence). The CDR3 spans 13 residues. The CDR3 sequence is CASSPGGSYEQYF. CDR3 bases: TGTGCCAGCAGCCCGGGAGGGTCCTACGAGCAGTACTTC.

This chain uses TRBV6-6 with TRBJ1-1; TRBD1 might be the D (6 bases). V was pared by 4 bases and J by 1 base, with 7 bases between. The CDR3 consists of 13 residues. The germline V gene encodes CDR1 MNHNY and CDR2 SVGAGI (reference sequence). CDR3 sequence: CASSLTGNTEAFF. The CDR3 nucleotides read TGTGCCAGCAGTTTGACAGGGAACACTGAAGCTTTCTTT.

The chain has TRBV7-3 and TRBJ1-1; the D gene is possibly TRBD1 (5 bases). Trimming took off 4 bases at V and 5 bases at J, with 14 bases between the two ends. The V gene's germline CDR1 is SGHTA and CDR2 FQGTGA. The CDR3 is made up of 14 amino acids. The DNA of the CDR3 is TGTGCCAGCAGCTCCCAGGGCGTAGGAACTGAAGCTTTCTTT. Its translation is CASSSQGVGTEAFF.

This clone was recorded a few times. The V and J genes are TRBV10-1 and TRBJ1-3, with D possibly matching TRBD1 (5 bases). Trimming pared 6 bases from V and 1 base from J, leaving 7 bases between. CDR1 WNHNN and CDR2 SYGVQD come from the germline V gene (reference sequence). This CDR3 is built from 13 residues. The CDR3, as DNA: TGCGCCAGCAGAGCAGGGTCTGGAAACACCATATATTTT. The encoded protein is CASRAGSGNTIYF.

The chain recombines TRBV5-1 with TRBJ1-2, with 8 bases identical to TRBD1. After removal of 4 bases from V and 0 bases from J, the junction contained 8 bases not matched to a gene. Germline V gene sequence: CDR1 SGHRS, CDR2 YFSETQ. This CDR3 is built from 16 residues. CDR3 amino acids: CASSPWTGQSNYGYTF. For the CDR3, the DNA is TGCGCCAGCAGCCCCTGGACAGGGCAATCTAACTATGGCTACACCTTC. Full variable domain (remainder filled in from reference TRBV5-1 and TRBJ1-2): KAGVTQTPRYLIKTRGQQVTLSCSPISGHRSVSWYQQTPGQGLQFLFEYFSETQRNKGNFPGRFSGRQFSNSRSEMNVSTLELGDSALYLCASSPWTGQSNYGYTFGSGTRLTVV.

The chain couples TRBV18 to TRBJ1-1; D uncertain. Looked up from germline, CDR1 is KGHSH and CDR2 is LQKENI. The CDR3 loop spans 17 amino acids. V was pared by 1 base and J by 0 bases, with 15 bases between. The chain's CDR3 is CASSPRALSIMNTEAFF. The CDR3 bases are TGTGCCAGCTCACCACGGGCCCTATCTATCATGAACACTGAAGCTTTCTTT.

The J gene is TRBJ2-7, the V gene TRBV18; 7 positions agree with TRBD1. V trimming: 3 bases; J trimming: 1 base; junction bases outside the gene matches: 6. This CDR3 has 15 residues. The germline V gene has CDR1 KGHSH and CDR2 LQKENI. This chain's CDR3 is CASSPPLTGSYEQYF. The CDR3 region has the DNA TGTGCCAGCTCACCCCCGCTGACAGGGTCCTACGAGCAGTACTTC.